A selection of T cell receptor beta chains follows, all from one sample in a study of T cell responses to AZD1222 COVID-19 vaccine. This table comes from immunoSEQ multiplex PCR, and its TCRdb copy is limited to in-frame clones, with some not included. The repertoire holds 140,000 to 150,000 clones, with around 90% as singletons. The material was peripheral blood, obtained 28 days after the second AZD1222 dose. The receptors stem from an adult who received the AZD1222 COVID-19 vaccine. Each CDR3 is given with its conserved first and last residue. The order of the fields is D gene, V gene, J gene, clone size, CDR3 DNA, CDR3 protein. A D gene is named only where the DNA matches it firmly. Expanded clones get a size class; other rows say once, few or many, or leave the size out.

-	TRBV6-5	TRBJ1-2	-	TGTGCCAGCGGATCAGGGGTATACACCTTC	CASGSGVYTF
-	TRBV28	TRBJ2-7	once	TGTGCCAGCAGTGACCCCTCCTACGAGCAGTACTTC	CASSDPSYEQYF
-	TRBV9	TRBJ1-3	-	TGTGCCAGCAGCGTCGACTTGCCAAACACCATATATTTT	CASSVDLPNTIYF
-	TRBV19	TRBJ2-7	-	TGTGCCAGTAGTATAGTACCTAGCATCGAGCAGTACTTC	CASSIVPSIEQYF
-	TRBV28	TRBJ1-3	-	TGTGCCAGCAGCCAAACAGGGAGCTCTGGAAACACCATATATTTT	CASSQTGSSGNTIYF
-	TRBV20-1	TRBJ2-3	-	TGCAGTGCGAACTATACGCAGTATTTT	CSANYTQYF
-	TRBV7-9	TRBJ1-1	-	TGTGCCAGCAGCTTAGAAGGGGGGGCGCCGGCTTTCTTT	CASSLEGGAPAFF
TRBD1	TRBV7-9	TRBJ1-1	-	TGTGCCAGCAGCCCGACAGGGGAAGGGAACACTGAAGCTTTCTTT	CASSPTGEGNTEAFF
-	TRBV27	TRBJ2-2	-	TGTGCCAGCAGTTTAGGCAGGGGCGCCGGGGAGCTGTTTTTT	CASSLGRGAGELFF
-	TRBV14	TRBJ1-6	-	TGTGCCAGCAGCCCGCGGAGGGGTCCACCCCTCCACTTT	CASSPRRGPPLHF
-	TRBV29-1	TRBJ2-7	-	TGCAGCGTTGATTCCGGGGGTGGCGAGCAGTACTTC	CSVDSGGGEQYF
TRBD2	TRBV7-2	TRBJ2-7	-	TGTGCCAGCTCGACAGCGGGATACTACGAGCAGTACTTC	CASSTAGYYEQYF
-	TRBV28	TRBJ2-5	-	TGTGCCAGCAGTCGAATACGACAGGAAGGGGAAGAGACCCAGTACTTC	CASSRIRQEGEETQYF
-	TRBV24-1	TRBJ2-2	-	TGTGCCACCAGTGAGGGGACCGGGGAGCTGTTTTTT	CATSEGTGELFF
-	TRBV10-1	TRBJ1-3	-	TGCGCCAGCATTATATACTCTGGAAACACCATATATTTT	CASIIYSGNTIYF
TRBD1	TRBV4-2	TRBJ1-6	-	TGTGCCAGCAGCCACCTACAGGGGGGGTCACCCCTCCACTTT	CASSHLQGGSPLHF
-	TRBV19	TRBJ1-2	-	TGTGCCAGTAGTTTGGGCAGTTGGAGCTACACCTTC	CASSLGSWSYTF
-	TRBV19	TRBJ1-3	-	TGTGCCAGTCTCCGGCCGGGCGCTGGAAACACCATATATTTT	CASLRPGAGNTIYF
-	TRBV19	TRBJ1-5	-	TGTGCCAGTAGTATTCCAGGCCCCAGCAATCAGCCCCAGCATTTT	CASSIPGPSNQPQHF
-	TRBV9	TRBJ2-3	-	TGTGCCAGCGGAGGGGGCACTAGCACAGATACGCAGTATTTT	CASGGGTSTDTQYF
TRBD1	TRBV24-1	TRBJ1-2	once	TGTGCCTCGAGTTGGGGACAGGGGGCGGAGGGCTACACCTTC	CASSWGQGAEGYTF
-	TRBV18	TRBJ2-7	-	TGTGCCAGCTCATCTGGACTTATTCCCTCCTACGAGCAGTACTTC	CASSSGLIPSYEQYF
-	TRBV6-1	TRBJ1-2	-	TGTGCCAGCAGTGAAGTGGGCAGGGTCTACTATGGCTACACCTTC	CASSEVGRVYYGYTF
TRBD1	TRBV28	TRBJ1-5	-	TGTGCCAGCAGCTCGACAGGGGCAGGGTTAGCCCAGCATTTT	CASSSTGAGLAQHF
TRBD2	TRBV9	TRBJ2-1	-	TGTGCCAGCAGCGTAGGGGGAGCGGGGCACAATGAGCAGTTCTTC	CASSVGGAGHNEQFF
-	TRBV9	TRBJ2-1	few	TGTGCCAGCAGCGAGAGGGCGGGGACTGAGCAGTTCTTC	CASSERAGTEQFF
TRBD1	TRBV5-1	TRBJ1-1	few	TGCGCCAGCAGCCTTAACAGGGGTTCAAACACTGAAGCTTTCTTT	CASSLNRGSNTEAFF
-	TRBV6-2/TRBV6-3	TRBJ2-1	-	TGTGCCAGCAGTTACTTCCTGGGGGCTCACAATGAGCAGTTCTTC	CASSYFLGAHNEQFF
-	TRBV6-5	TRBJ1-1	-	TGTGCCAGCGCTAGGGGGACTGAAGCTTTCTTT	CASARGTEAFF
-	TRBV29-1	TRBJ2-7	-	TGCAGCGTTAGGACAGCTGTCTCCTACGAGCAGTACTTC	CSVRTAVSYEQYF
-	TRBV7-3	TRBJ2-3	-	TGTGCCAGCAGCCCCACGAGGGAAGTCGCCTATAGCACAGATACGCAGTATTTT	CASSPTREVAYSTDTQYF
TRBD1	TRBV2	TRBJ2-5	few	TGTGCCAGCAGTTCGAGGGTACAGGGGGGGACCCAGTACTTC	CASSSRVQGGTQYF
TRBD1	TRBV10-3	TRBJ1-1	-	TGTGCCACGGGAGGGGGCCCATACATGAACACTGAAGCTTTCTTT	CATGGGPYMNTEAFF
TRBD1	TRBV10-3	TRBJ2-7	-	TGTGCCATCAGTGAGCCGACGGGGACAGGCGTCCACGAGCAGTACTTC	CAISEPTGTGVHEQYF
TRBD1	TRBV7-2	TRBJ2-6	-	TGTGCCAGCAGCCGGACAGGGAAGGCCGCTGGGGCCAACGTCCTGACTTTC	CASSRTGKAAGANVLTF
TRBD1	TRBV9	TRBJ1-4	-	TGTGCCAGCAGCGTCGGACAGGGGCCTGAAAAACTGTTTTTT	CASSVGQGPEKLFF
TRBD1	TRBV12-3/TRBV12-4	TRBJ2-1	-	TGTGCCAGCAAACAGGGGCTGTATGAGCAGTTCTTC	CASKQGLYEQFF
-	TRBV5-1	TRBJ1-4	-	TGCGCCAGCGGTCAAAGTGTATTTGGCGAAAAACTGTTTTTT	CASGQSVFGEKLFF
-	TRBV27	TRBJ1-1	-	TGTGCCAGCAGTTCAACGGGATCGGTCGCAGTTGAAGCTTTCTTT	CASSSTGSVAVEAFF
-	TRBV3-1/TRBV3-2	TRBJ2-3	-	TGTGCCAGCAGCCAAGCTAGCACAGATACGCAGTATTTT	CASSQASTDTQYF
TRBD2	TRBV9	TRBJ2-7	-	TGTGCCAGCAGCGTCTCTAGCGGCGAGCAGTACTTC	CASSVSSGEQYF
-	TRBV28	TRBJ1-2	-	TGTGCCAGCAGCGCTGGGGACTATGGCTACACCTTC	CASSAGDYGYTF
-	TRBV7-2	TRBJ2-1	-	TGTGCCAGCGGCGACAATCGCGGGGTTGGTCCCGATGAGCAGTTCTTC	CASGDNRGVGPDEQFF
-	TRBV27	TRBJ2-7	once	TGTGCCAGCGGATGGACGGCGACCTACGAGCAGTACTTC	CASGWTATYEQYF
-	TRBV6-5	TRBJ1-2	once	TGTGCCAGCACCATTTCGAAGGGTGGCTACACCTTC	CASTISKGGYTF
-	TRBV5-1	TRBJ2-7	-	TGCGCCAGCAGCTCGGACTTGTGGAAGGTCGAGTACGAGCAGTACTTC	CASSSDLWKVEYEQYF
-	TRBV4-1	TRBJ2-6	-	TGCGCCAGCAGCCAAGATCCTGGACAGCCGACCTCTGGGGCCAACGTCCTGACTTTC	CASSQDPGQPTSGANVLTF